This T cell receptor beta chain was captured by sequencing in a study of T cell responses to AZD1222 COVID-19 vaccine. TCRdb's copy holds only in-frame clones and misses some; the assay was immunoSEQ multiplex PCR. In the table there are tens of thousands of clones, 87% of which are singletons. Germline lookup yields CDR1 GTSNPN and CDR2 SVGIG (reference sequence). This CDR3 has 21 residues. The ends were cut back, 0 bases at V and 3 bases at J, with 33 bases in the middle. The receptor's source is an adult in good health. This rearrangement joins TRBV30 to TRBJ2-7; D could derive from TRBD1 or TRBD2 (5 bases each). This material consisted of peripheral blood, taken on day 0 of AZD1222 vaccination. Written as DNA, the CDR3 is TGTGCCTGGAGTGTATGGGTAGGGTGGGACCTGGGGGATCCTAGAAACTACGAGCAGTACTTC. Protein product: CAWSVWVGWDLGDPRNYEQYF.